These T cell receptor beta chains were read from a single sample in a study of Graves' ophthalmopathy and Graves' hyperthyroidism. TCRdb called the multiplex PCR reads again in MiXCR, with one record for every CDR3 protein. Found here are over 650,000 distinct CDR3 sequences, more than 40% of them singletons; the top ten hold around 3%. The specimen was peripheral blood. These TCRs come from an adult man with Graves' ophthalmopathy. The CDR3 runs from the conserved cysteine through the conserved F or W. The D gene is left open where the match is weak. Expanded clones are given a class, and other clones once, few, many or no size at all.

clone size,V gene,D gene,J gene,CDR3 protein,CDR3 DNA
-,TRBV5-1,-,TRBJ1-1,CASSFGGGNPEAFF,TGCGCCAGCAGCTTCGGGGGAGGGAACCCTGAAGCTTTCTTT
-,TRBV12-3/TRBV12-4,-,TRBJ2-7,CASRFDSYEQYF,TGTGCCAGCAGATTCGATTCTTACGAGCAGTACTTC
-,TRBV20-1,-,TRBJ2-5,CSARTRGQETQYF,TGCAGTGCTAGAACCCGGGGACAAGAGACCCAGTACTTC
few,TRBV5-4,-,TRBJ1-4,CASSLDSGRANEKLFF,TGTGCCAGCAGCTTGGATTCGGGACGAGCGAATGAAAAACTGTTTTTT
-,TRBV7-8,-,TRBJ1-4,CASSNGGDEKLFF,TGTGCCAGCAGCAACGGGGGGGATGAAAAACTGTTTTTT
-,TRBV4-1,TRBD1,TRBJ1-1,CASSQKGQGWTEAFF,TGCGCCAGCAGCCAAAAAGGACAGGGTTGGACTGAAGCTTTCTTT
many,TRBV7-2,-,TRBJ1-4,CASSLRQGYEKLFF,TGTGCCAGCAGCTTAAGGCAGGGTTACGAAAAACTGTTTTTT
many,TRBV24-1,-,TRBJ2-6,CATSDSATDGANVLTF,TGTGCCACCAGTGATTCGGCAACTGATGGGGCCAACGTCCTGACTTTC
many,TRBV27,-,TRBJ2-5,CASSAPSETQYF,TGTGCCAGCAGTGCGCCCAGCGAGACCCAGTACTTC
-,TRBV15,-,TRBJ1-2,CATSGRANYGYTF,TGTGCCACCTCAGGGAGGGCTAACTATGGCTACACCTTC
-,TRBV25-1,-,TRBJ1-3,CASSEYEADAGNTIYF,TGTGCCAGCAGTGAATACGAGGCTGACGCTGGAAACACCATATATTTT
-,TRBV20-1,TRBD1,TRBJ1-5,CSARSGQGDTQPQHF,TGCAGTGCTAGATCTGGACAGGGGGATACTCAGCCCCAGCATTTT
-,TRBV2,TRBD1,TRBJ1-2,CASSQSPTGGGYGYTF,TGTGCCAGCAGCCAAAGTCCGACAGGGGGCGGCTATGGCTACACCTTC
-,TRBV20-1,-,TRBJ1-5,CSGRAGLGNQPQHF,TGCAGTGGGAGGGCAGGGCTGGGCAATCAGCCCCAGCATTTT
-,TRBV29-1,TRBD1,TRBJ1-2,CSARTGDGYTF,TGCAGCGCCCGGACAGGGGATGGCTACACCTTC
many,TRBV7-2,-,TRBJ2-5,CASSFTGKETQYF,TGTGCCAGCAGCTTTACAGGGAAAGAGACCCAGTACTTC
few,TRBV10-3,-,TRBJ2-7,CAWSVKVGRQGSYEQYF,TGTGCCTGGAGTGTAAAGGTCGGGAGACAGGGATCCTACGAGCAGTACTTC
-,TRBV20-1,TRBD1,TRBJ1-1,CSAREDRDTEAFF,TGCAGTGCTAGGGAGGACAGGGACACTGAAGCTTTCTTT
-,TRBV9,TRBD1,TRBJ1-3,CASSVQTGVVGSGNTIYF,TGTGCCAGCAGCGTCCAGACAGGGGTCGTAGGATCTGGAAACACCATATATTTT
-,TRBV11-3,-,TRBJ2-2,CASSLDSSTGELFF,TGTGCCAGCAGCTTAGATAGTAGTACCGGGGAGCTGTTTTTT
-,TRBV24-1,-,TRBJ1-5,CATSGYPEGDQPQHF,TGTGCCACCAGTGGTTACCCAGAGGGGGATCAGCCCCAGCATTTT
few,TRBV27,TRBD1,TRBJ1-5,CASSEGAGPQHF,TGTGCCAGCAGTGAGGGGGCCGGGCCCCAGCATTTT